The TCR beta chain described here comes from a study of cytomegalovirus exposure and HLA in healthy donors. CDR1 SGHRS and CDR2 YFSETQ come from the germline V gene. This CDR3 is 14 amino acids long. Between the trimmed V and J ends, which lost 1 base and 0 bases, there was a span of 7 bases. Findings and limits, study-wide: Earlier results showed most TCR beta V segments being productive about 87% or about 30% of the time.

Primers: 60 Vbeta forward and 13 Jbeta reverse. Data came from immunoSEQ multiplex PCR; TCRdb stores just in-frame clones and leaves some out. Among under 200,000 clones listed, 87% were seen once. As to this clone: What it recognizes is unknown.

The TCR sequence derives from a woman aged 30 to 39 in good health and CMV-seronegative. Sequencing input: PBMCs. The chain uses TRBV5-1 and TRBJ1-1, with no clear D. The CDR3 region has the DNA TGCGCCAGCAGCTTGAACGGTTTGAACACTGAAGCTTTCTTT. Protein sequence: CASSLNGLNTEAFF.